The text below deals with one T cell receptor beta chain. Sequencing was performed with immunoSEQ multiplex PCR; in TCRdb, only in-frame clones are kept and a portion is missing. The table shows approximately 33,000 clones, with about 91% occurring only once. There are 17 residues in the CDR3. Germline V CDR1 and CDR2: LNHDA, SQIVND (reference sequence). V was clipped by 1 base and J by 0 bases; unmatched bases: 5. This entry is derived from a study of PD-1 and CTLA-4 blockade in melanoma. The origin of this receptor is a human donor with melanoma. The V call is TRBV19, the J call TRBJ1-1, with TRBD1 matching over 10 bases. The sample here was CD8+ T cells from peripheral blood, taken from a patient given anti-PD-1 treatment. The CDR3 loop is CASSIVTGGFMNTEAFF. In DNA form, the CDR3 reads TGTGCCAGTAGTATAGTGACAGGGGGCTTCATGAACACTGAAGCTTTCTTT.